The TCR beta chain under discussion was sequenced for a study of response to subunit inactivated influenza vaccine. Trimming removed 5 bases at V and 2 bases at J, with 10 bases between. This CDR3 is built from 14 residues. Germline CDR1 and CDR2: SNHLY and FYNNEI. The study, taken as a whole, reports: Few new T cells, the authors suggested, are recruited by each seasonal influenza vaccination.

Comments on this clonotype: No antigen is known for it.

TCRdb re-analysed the RT-PCR reads in MiXCR, keeping a single row per CDR3 protein. The data hold 450,000 to 600,000 distinct CDR3 sequences, with 7.2% observed a single time. The clonotype comes from a man between 50 and 75 years old who received an inactivated influenza vaccine. The J gene is TRBJ1-5, the V gene TRBV2; D ambiguous. Here the sequenced sample was PBMCs from blood, taken 23 months after vaccination. The CDR3 loop reads CASSYSRGNQPQHF. The CDR3 nucleotides are TGTGCCAGCAGTTACAGCCGCGGCAATCAGCCCCAGCATTTT.